This TCR beta chain is from a study of CD8 T cells in ankylosing spondylitis. Details on this clonotype: What it binds is unknown.

TCRdb reprocessed the 5' RACE reads with MiXCR, giving one entry per CDR3 protein. Of roughly 130,000 distinct CDR3 sequences in the sample, about an eighth were seen once. Study-level points and caveats: Seemingly characteristic of ankylosing spondylitis blood was a TCR beta motif consisting of roughly 8 highly homologous variants. The authors reported significant enrichment of disease-linked clones in matched ankylosing spondylitis synovial fluid. A CD8+ phenotype characterized the disease-linked clones, which were relatively rare in peripheral blood.

Germline values: CDR1 DFQATT, CDR2 SNEGSKA (reference sequence). The ends were cut back, 4 bases at V and 3 bases at J, with 14 bases in the middle. The CDR3 extends over 14 amino acids. The chain couples TRBV20-1 to TRBJ2-3; D is perhaps TRBD1 (6 bases). The TCR comes from a female donor with ankylosing spondylitis or in good health (not recorded which). Source material: blood, either unsorted or a sorted T cell fraction (not recorded which). The CDR3 spells CSAIRTDGTDTQYF. CDR3 nucleotide sequence: TGCAGTGCTATAAGGACAGATGGGACAGATACGCAGTATTTT.